This passage covers 26 T cell receptor beta chains from one sample sequenced in a study of T-cell memory formation after mild COVID-19. TCRdb redid the calling of the 5' RACE reads with MiXCR, one entry per CDR3 protein. The repertoire holds under 700,000 distinct CDR3 sequences, with just over 20% as singletons. Sequenced: PBMCs or a T cell subset sorted from them (not recorded which). These receptors were obtained from an adult woman who had mild COVID-19 (a few samples of this study predate the infection). Cell type and time point are not known.

The gene calls are TRBV7-9 and TRBJ2-1, with unresolved D. The CDR3 spans 13 residues. V shed 3 bases and J shed 6 bases, with 9 bases lying between them. Germline V gives CDR1 SEHNR, CDR2 FQNEAQ (reference sequence). CDR3 nucleotide sequence: TGTGCCAGCAGCTTGTCCCAGGCCAATGAGCAGTTCTTC. Translation: CASSLSQANEQFF.

The sample holds a few counts of this clonotype. The chain couples TRBV20-1 to TRBJ2-5; 7 bases align to TRBD2. The CDR3 length is 14 residues. V trimming: 6 bases; J trimming: 3 bases; junction bases outside the gene matches: 10. Germline lookup yields CDR1 DFQATT and CDR2 SNEGSKA (reference sequence). The CDR3 sequence is CSAHLPSGKETQYF. The CDR3 nucleotides read TGCAGTGCCCACCTCCCTAGCGGCAAAGAGACCCAGTACTTC.

This clonotype occurred a few times. The chain links TRBV24-1 to TRBJ2-1; D is uncertain. Germline loops: CDR1 KGHDR, CDR2 SFDVKD. Trimming stripped 3 bases from V and 6 bases from J, with 14 bases between. The CDR3 has 15 residues. CDR3: CATSDSWNPGNEQFF. The CDR3 nucleotides are TGTGCCACCAGTGATAGTTGGAATCCGGGCAATGAGCAGTTCTTC.

This chain connects TRBV18 to TRBJ2-1; D may correspond to TRBD1 or TRBD2 (6 bases each). The CDR3 consists of 16 residues. From germline, CDR1 is KGHSH and CDR2 LQKENI. With 3 bases removed from V and 9 bases from J, the gap between germline ends came to 21 bases. The CDR3 spells CASSPRQDYRLGEQFF. The CDR3 coding sequence is TGTGCCAGCTCACCTCGACAGGACTACAGGTTGGGTGAGCAGTTCTTC.

This clonotype was detected a few times. CDR3 in DNA: TGCGCCAGCAGCCAAAGGCAAAACATTCAGTACTTC. It yields the protein CASSQRQNIQYF. V is TRBV4-1 and J is TRBJ2-4; D is unresolved. V lost 2 bases, J lost 5 bases, and 4 bases lay in between. Germline V gene sequence: CDR1 MGHRA, CDR2 YSYEKL. The CDR3 runs 12 residues.

The chain joins TRBV29-1 to TRBJ1-2; D unresolved. CDR1 SQVTM and CDR2 ANQGSEA come from the germline V gene. V lost 6 bases and J lost 0, with 11 bases in between. This CDR3 has 13 residues. In DNA form, the CDR3 reads TGCAGCGTACACGACAACTCTAACTATGGCTACACCTTC. Amino acids: CSVHDNSNYGYTF.

This clonotype has just a few counts. The V call is TRBV3-1, the J call TRBJ2-5; tentatively, D is TRBD2 (6 bases). V shed 0 bases and J shed 2 bases, with 13 bases lying between them. Germline CDR1 reads LGHDT; CDR2 reads YNNKEL (reference sequence). This CDR3 spans 16 amino acids. This chain's CDR3 is CASSQDRAGRQETQYF. DNA of the CDR3: TGTGCCAGCAGCCAAGATCGGGCGGGAAGACAAGAGACCCAGTACTTC.

This clonotype was detected only once. The rearrangement joins TRBV25-1 to TRBJ1-1, with D perhaps matching TRBD1 (5 bases). This CDR3 is 13 amino acids long. Germline loops: CDR1 MGHDK, CDR2 SYGVNS. Trimming pared 8 bases from V and 4 bases from J, leaving 14 bases between. CDR3 protein: CASSRGMSTEAFF. DNA for the CDR3: TGTGCCAGCTCTCGGGGGATGTCCACTGAAGCTTTCTTT.

The rearrangement links TRBV7-9 to TRBJ2-5; 7 nucleotides match TRBD2. With 5 bases clipped from V and 3 bases from J, the junction kept 9 bases outside the gene matches. This CDR3 region has 15 residues. Germline values: CDR1 SEHNR, CDR2 FQNEAQ (reference sequence). CDR3 DNA sequence: TGTGCCAGCAGCCCGCGGGAGTTGCTTGAAGAGACCCAGTACTTC. Its protein is CASSPRELLEETQYF. Filled out from reference TRBV7-9 and TRBJ2-5, the complete variable domain reads DTGVSQNPRHKITKRGQNVTFRCDPISEHNRLYWYRQTLGQGPEFLTYFQNEAQLEKSRLLSDRFSAERPKGSFSTLEIQRTEQGDSAMYLCASSPRELLEETQYFGPGTRLLVL.

The chain links TRBV18 to TRBJ1-2; a weak D match, TRBD1 (5 bases). The CDR3 has 15 residues. Looked up from germline, CDR1 is KGHSH and CDR2 is LQKENI. The V end lost 4 bases, the J end lost 2 bases, and 14 bases lay between the germline ends. The DNA for the CDR3 is TGTGCCAGCTCACTGGTCGAGACAGTGAACTATGGCTACACCTTC. Translated: CASSLVETVNYGYTF.

The chain is built from TRBV7-9 and TRBJ2-2; perhaps TRBD1 as D (6 bases). CDR3 length: 15 amino acids. Germline lookup yields CDR1 SEHNR and CDR2 FQNEAQ (reference sequence). The V gene lost 5 bases and the J gene lost 3 bases, with 13 bases spanning the gap. As DNA, the CDR3 is TGTGCCAGCAGCCTCCGTTCAGGGGACACCGGGGAGCTGTTTTTT. Translation: CASSLRSGDTGELFF.

In its sample, this clonotype was seen a few times. The chain uses TRBV6-5 and TRBJ2-3, with 10 bases lining up with TRBD2. This CDR3 contains 15 residues. The germline gives CDR1 MNHEY, CDR2 SVGAGI. V lost 6 bases, J lost 5 bases, and 8 bases stayed unmatched. Here the CDR3 reads CASRQAGGKGDTQYF. Written as DNA, the CDR3 is TGTGCCAGCAGACAAGCGGGAGGGAAGGGAGATACGCAGTATTTT.

The V call is TRBV11-3, the J call TRBJ2-7, with 8 nucleotides matching TRBD1. The CDR3 has 15 residues. Germline loops: CDR1 SGHNT, CDR2 YENEEA. V lost 4 bases, J lost 2 bases, and 7 bases stayed unmatched. The CDR3 DNA sequence: TGTGCCAGCAGCTCCGGACAGGGTTTACCCTACGAGCAGTACTTC. This encodes CASSSGQGLPYEQYF.

The rearrangement links TRBV12-3 or TRBV12-4 to TRBJ1-2; 10 bases line up with TRBD1. J lost 6 bases, V lost 6 bases, and 16 bases had no gene match. The CDR3 is 17 amino acids. CDR3 loop: CASSEPGQGLDRDGYTF. CDR3 in DNA: TGTGCCAGCAGCGAACCGGGACAGGGGTTAGATAGGGATGGCTACACCTTC.

The chain joins TRBV7-2 to TRBJ1-1, with D possibly being TRBD1 (5 bases). Trimming shortened V by 2 bases and J by 3 bases, and 10 bases separated the two germline ends. Per the germline V gene, CDR1 is SGHTA and CDR2 is FQGNSA. The CDR3 runs to 14 residues. DNA of the CDR3: TGTGCCAGCAGCTTAATCGGGGGTGACACTGAAGCTTTCTTT. Amino acids: CASSLIGGDTEAFF.

This clonotype showed up just a few times. The chain recombines TRBV19 with TRBJ2-1; 9 nucleotides line up with TRBD1. Germline-derived CDR1 and CDR2 are LNHDA and SQIVND (reference sequence). V lost 3 bases and J lost 7; bases outside the gene matches: 10. CDR3 length equals 16 residues. The DNA of the CDR3 is TGTGCCAGTAGTATGGTGATTGGGACAGGGTTGAATGAGCAGTTCTTC. This sequence encodes CASSMVIGTGLNEQFF.

The chain recombines TRBV7-2 with TRBJ2-4, with TRBD1 matching over 10 bases. Trimming removed 0 bases from V and 0 bases from J; junction bases left unmatched: 8. The CDR3 totals 19 residues. Germline V gene lookup returns CDR1 SGHTA and CDR2 FQGNSA. CDR3: CASSLAGPGQGLAKNIQYF. The CDR3, as DNA: TGTGCCAGCAGCTTAGCGGGTCCGGGACAGGGGCTAGCCAAAAACATTCAGTACTTC.

The rearrangement joins TRBV7-2 to TRBJ2-1; D gene unclear. V was pared by 5 bases and J by 9 bases, with 17 bases between. The germline V gene encodes CDR1 SGHTA and CDR2 FQGNSA. This CDR3 has 14 amino acids. CDR3 nucleotides: TGTGCCAGCAGCGCCTCCCCTAGTTCTAGTGAGCAGTTCTTC. It encodes CASSASPSSSEQFF.

At least ten counts were recorded for this clonotype. This chain connects TRBV7-9 to TRBJ2-6; D may match TRBD1 or TRBD2 (5 bases each). V gave up 2 bases and J gave up 2 bases, with 10 bases separating them. This CDR3 has 16 amino acids. Germline CDR1 reads SEHNR; CDR2 reads FQNEAQ (reference sequence). The DNA of the CDR3 is TGTGCCAGCAGCTTATCTTGGGGGACTGGGGCCAACGTCCTGACTTTC. The encoded protein is CASSLSWGTGANVLTF. The full variable domain, in which reference TRBV7-9 and TRBJ2-6 provide the parts outside the CDR3, is DTGVSQNPRHKITKRGQNVTFRCDPISEHNRLYWYRQTLGQGPEFLTYFQNEAQLEKSRLLSDRFSAERPKGSFSTLEIQRTEQGDSAMYLCASSLSWGTGANVLTFGAGSRLTVL.

This clonotype was observed a few times. V usage is TRBV7-2 and J usage is TRBJ2-1; D is unresolved. V was cut by 4 bases and J by 15 bases, with 16 bases left in between. CDR1 is SGHTA and CDR2 is FQGNSA in the germline V gene. CDR3 length: 12 residues. The DNA of the CDR3 is TGTGCCAGCAGCTCGCGACTCCATCGGCCGTTCTTC. Encoded protein: CASSSRLHRPFF.

This clonotype was seen a handful of times. The CDR3 region has the DNA TGTGCCAGCAGCTTAGCGCGGGCAACTAATGAAAAACTGTTTTTT. Protein sequence: CASSLARATNEKLFF. The rearrangement joins TRBV7-9 to TRBJ1-4; D not resolved. The germline gives CDR1 SEHNR, CDR2 FQNEAQ (reference sequence). Trimming took 0 bases from V and 0 from J, leaving 5 bases between them. This CDR3 is built from 15 residues.

The DNA of the CDR3 is TGTGCCAGCAGTTACACTCCCTCTAGCGGGGATGAAGAGACCCAGTACTTC. It specifies CASSYTPSSGDEETQYF. The V gene is TRBV6-6, the J gene TRBJ2-5, with 9 bases lining up with TRBD2. Germline CDR1 MNHNY, CDR2 SVGAGI (reference sequence). J was trimmed by 3 bases and V by 2 bases; bases with no gene match: 10. The CDR3 extends over 17 amino acids.

V gene TRBV3-1 combines with J gene TRBJ1-2; unclear D gene. CDR1 is LGHDT, CDR2 YNNKEL, per germline (reference sequence). The CDR3 contains 12 residues. V was pared by 4 bases and J by 3 bases, with 6 bases between. In DNA, the CDR3 is TGTGCCAGCAGCCTACTGCACTATGGCTACACCTTC. It codes for CASSLLHYGYTF.

V and J are TRBV7-9 and TRBJ2-1; 12 nucleotides align to TRBD1. With 6 bases clipped from V and 4 bases from J, the junction kept 16 bases outside the gene matches. The CDR3 length is 19 residues. Germline lookup yields CDR1 SEHNR and CDR2 FQNEAQ (reference sequence). CDR3 in amino acids: CASRPGTGGSLLTYNEQFF. The CDR3 nucleotides are TGTGCCAGCAGACCCGGGACAGGGGGCTCCCTATTGACGTACAATGAGCAGTTCTTC.

This clonotype has ten or more counts. The CDR3 region has the DNA TGTGCCAGCAGTTTCTTCGTGAACAGCGGGAGCCACGAGCAGTACTTC. Amino acid sequence: CASSFFVNSGSHEQYF. The rearrangement links TRBV12-3 or TRBV12-4 to TRBJ2-7; TRBD2 agrees at 8 bases. J lost 5 bases, V lost 3 bases, and 12 bases had no gene match. The CDR3 runs 16 residues.

This clonotype was detected only a few times. V is TRBV7-2 and J is TRBJ1-5; 7 bases line up with TRBD1. Germline V gives CDR1 SGHTA, CDR2 FQGNSA. V was pared by 3 bases and J by 7 bases, with 12 bases of the junction left unmatched. This CDR3 has 16 amino acids. DNA of the CDR3: TGTGCCAGCAGCTTGATAGGGTCGACAGGGAGCCAGCCCCAGCATTTT. Residues: CASSLIGSTGSQPQHF. Full variable domain (rest looked up from reference TRBV7-2 and TRBJ1-5): GAGVSQSPSNKVTEKGKDVELRCDPISGHTALYWYRQSLGQGLEFLIYFQGNSAPDKSGLPSDRFSAERTGGSVSTLTIQRTQQEDSAVYLCASSLIGSTGSQPQHFGDGTRLSIL.